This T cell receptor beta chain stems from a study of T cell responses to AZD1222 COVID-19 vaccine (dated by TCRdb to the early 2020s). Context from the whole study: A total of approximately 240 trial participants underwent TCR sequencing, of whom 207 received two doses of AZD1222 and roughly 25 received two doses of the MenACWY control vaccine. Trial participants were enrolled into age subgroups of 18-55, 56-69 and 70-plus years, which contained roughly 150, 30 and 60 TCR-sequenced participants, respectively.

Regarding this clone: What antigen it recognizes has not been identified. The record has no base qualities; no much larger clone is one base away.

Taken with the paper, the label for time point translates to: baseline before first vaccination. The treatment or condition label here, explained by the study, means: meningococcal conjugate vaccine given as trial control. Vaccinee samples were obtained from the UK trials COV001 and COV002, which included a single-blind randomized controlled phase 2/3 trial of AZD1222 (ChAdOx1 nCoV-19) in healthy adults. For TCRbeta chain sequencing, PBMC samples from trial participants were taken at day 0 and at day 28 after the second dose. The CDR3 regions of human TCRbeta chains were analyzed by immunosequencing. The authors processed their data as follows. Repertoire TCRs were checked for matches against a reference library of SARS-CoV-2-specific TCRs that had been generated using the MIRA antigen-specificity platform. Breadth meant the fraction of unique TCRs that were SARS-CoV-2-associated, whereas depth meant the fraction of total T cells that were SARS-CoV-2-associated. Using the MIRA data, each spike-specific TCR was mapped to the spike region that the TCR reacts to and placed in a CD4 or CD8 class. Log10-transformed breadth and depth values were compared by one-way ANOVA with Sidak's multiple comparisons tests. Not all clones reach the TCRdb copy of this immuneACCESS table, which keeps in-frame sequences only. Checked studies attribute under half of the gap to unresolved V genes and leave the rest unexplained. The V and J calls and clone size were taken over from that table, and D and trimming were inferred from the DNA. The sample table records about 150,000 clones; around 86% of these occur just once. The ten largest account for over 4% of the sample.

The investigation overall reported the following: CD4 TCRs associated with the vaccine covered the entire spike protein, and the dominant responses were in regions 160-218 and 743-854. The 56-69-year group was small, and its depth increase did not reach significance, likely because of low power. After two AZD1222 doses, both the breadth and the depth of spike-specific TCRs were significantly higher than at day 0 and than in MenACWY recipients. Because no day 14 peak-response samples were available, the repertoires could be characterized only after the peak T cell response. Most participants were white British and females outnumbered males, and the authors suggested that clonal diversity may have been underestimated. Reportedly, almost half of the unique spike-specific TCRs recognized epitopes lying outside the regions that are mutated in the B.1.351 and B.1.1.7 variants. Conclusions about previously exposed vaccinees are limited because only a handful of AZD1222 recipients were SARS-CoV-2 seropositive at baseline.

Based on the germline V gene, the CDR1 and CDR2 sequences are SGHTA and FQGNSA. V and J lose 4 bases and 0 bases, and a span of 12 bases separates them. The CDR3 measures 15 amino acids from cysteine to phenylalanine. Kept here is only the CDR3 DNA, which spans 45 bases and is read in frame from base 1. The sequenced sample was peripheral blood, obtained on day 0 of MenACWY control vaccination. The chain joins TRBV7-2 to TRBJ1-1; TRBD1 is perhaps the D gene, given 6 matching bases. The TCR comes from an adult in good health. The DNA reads TGTGCCAGCAGCTCTTTGGACAGTTTGAACACTGAAGCTTTCTTT. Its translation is CASSSLDSLNTEAFF.